This TCR beta chain is drawn from a study of cytomegalovirus exposure and HLA in healthy donors. As for the donors, each was a healthy bone marrow donor. Both 60 Vbeta primers and 13 Jbeta primers went into the PCR. Data came from immunoSEQ multiplex PCR; TCRdb stores just in-frame clones and leaves some out. The top ten clones hold roughly 0.66% of a sample with approximately 220,000 clones, around four fifths of them seen once. Comment on this clone: Its antigen is currently unknown.

V lost 5 bases to trimming and J lost 3 bases; unmatched junction nucleotides: 7. Per germline, CDR1 LNHDA and CDR2 SQIVND (reference sequence). The CDR3 has 15 residues. Points from the study as a whole: Presence/absence analyses took donor sequencing depth as roughly uniform. Researchers catalogued about 150 TCR beta chains as cytomegalovirus-associated. Cytomegalovirus status was reportedly diagnosed by the classifier with high specificity and sensitivity.

This clonotype was obtained from a boy younger than 10 in good health and CMV-seronegative. This rearrangement joins TRBV19 to TRBJ1-2; 9 nucleotides match TRBD1. The sequencing sample was made of PBMCs. CDR3 DNA sequence: TGTGCCAGTAGTCCGGGACAGGGAGGGGACTATGGCTACACCTTC. Its translation is CASSPGQGGDYGYTF.